Included here is one T cell receptor beta chain sequence, with context. Its matching antigen is unknown. The data were taken from a study of cytomegalovirus exposure and HLA in healthy donors. Study observations and caveats: Per a later analysis, 18,000 or so TCR beta sequences showed association with HLA alleles at 0.05 false discovery rate.

The PCR contained 60 Vbeta and 13 Jbeta primers. Sequencing used immunoSEQ multiplex PCR; TCRdb keeps in-frame clones, though not all of them. The sample carries 150,000 or so clones, approximately 79% recorded once. CDR1 is MNHEY, CDR2 SVGAGI, per germline. V dropped 10 bases and J dropped 5; count of bases not matched to a gene: 8. The CDR3 loop spans 13 amino acids. Healthy bone marrow donors formed the donor group. The TCR was taken from a man aged 50-59 years in good health and CMV-seropositive. The material sequenced was PBMCs. V usage is TRBV6-5 and J usage is TRBJ1-2, with TRBD1 identical over 9 bases. The CDR3, as DNA: TGTGCCACATACCCGGGACAGGGATATGGCTACACCTTC. Translating gives CATYPGQGYGYTF.